One sample yielded the 10 T cell receptor beta chains listed below, sequenced in a study of identical twins' blood T cells. From the 5' RACE reads, TCRdb called clonotypes with MiXCR, one entry per CDR3 protein. The sample records 350,000 to 400,000 distinct CDR3 sequences, over 25% being singletons. Sample: PBMCs. These receptors were collected from a woman aged 18 to 55 in good health.

V gene TRBV6-5 combines with J gene TRBJ1-1; D is possibly TRBD1 (6 bases). Per germline, CDR1 MNHEY and CDR2 SVGAGI. Deletions cut 6 bases from V and 2 bases from J, with 10 bases between. This CDR3 contains 13 residues. CDR3 amino acids: CASRTGINTEAFF. In DNA form, the CDR3 reads TGTGCCAGCAGGACAGGAATTAACACTGAAGCTTTCTTT.

The chain joins TRBV5-1 to TRBJ2-2; D possibly corresponds to TRBD2 (5 bases). Trimming stripped 2 bases from V and 5 bases from J, with 7 bases between. This CDR3 is 13 amino acids long. Germline V gene data show CDR1 as SGHRS and CDR2 as YFSETQ. CDR3 DNA: TGCGCCAGCAGCTTCGGGATAACCGGGGAGCTGTTTTTT. The encoded protein is CASSFGITGELFF.

This clonotype occurred a few times. The chain employs TRBV12-3 or TRBV12-4 and TRBJ2-3; 9 bases line up with TRBD2. The CDR3 sequence is 15 residues long. The V gene end was trimmed by 2 bases and the J gene end by 7 bases; junction bases not matched to a gene: 7. The DNA for the CDR3 is TGTGCCAGCAGTTTACTGGCGGGGGGGCCTAATACGCAGTATTTT. Translated, it gives CASSLLAGGPNTQYF.

This clonotype was seen ten or more times. The rearrangement joins TRBV20-1 to TRBJ1-5, with TRBD1 identical over 7 bases. V lost 6 bases and J lost 1; bases outside the gene matches: 3. The CDR3 contains 13 residues. Germline-derived CDR1 and CDR2 are DFQATT and SNEGSKA (reference sequence). CDR3 residues: CSARQGSNQPQHF. As DNA, the CDR3 is TGCAGTGCCCGACAGGGAAGCAATCAGCCCCAGCATTTT.

Only a few counts were recorded for this clonotype. This chain connects TRBV7-9 to TRBJ1-4; 7 bases match TRBD1. Per germline, CDR1 SEHNR and CDR2 FQNEAQ (reference sequence). With V trimmed by 4 bases and J by 3 bases, 11 bases remained unmatched. The CDR3 has 17 amino acids. The CDR3 loop is CASSSTRDSPSNEKLFF. In nucleotides, the CDR3 is TGTGCCAGCAGCTCCACTCGGGACAGCCCTTCTAATGAAAAACTGTTTTTT.

The CDR3 region is CASSLYRDRVAKLFF. The CDR3 DNA follows: TGCGCCAGCAGCCTCTACCGGGACAGGGTTGCAAAACTGTTTTTT. This chain uses TRBV4-3 with TRBJ1-4; TRBD1 matches 9 bases. The V gene's germline CDR1 is LGHNA and CDR2 YSLEER. The CDR3 runs 15 residues. After removal of 4 bases from V and 10 bases from J, the junction contained 10 bases not matched to a gene.

In its sample, this clonotype was seen a few times. The rearrangement uses TRBV5-1 and TRBJ1-3; 8 nucleotides agree with TRBD1. The germline V gene encodes CDR1 SGHRS and CDR2 YFSETQ. The junction had 7 bases not matched to a gene; V was cut back by 3 bases and J by 8 bases. This CDR3 comprises 14 residues. The chain's CDR3 is CASSSQGVRDTIYF. The CDR3 region has the DNA TGCGCCAGCAGCTCACAGGGGGTTAGAGACACCATATATTTT.

This chain joins TRBV9 and TRBJ2-2, with a weak D call TRBD2 (5 bases). This CDR3 comprises 16 residues. The germline V gene encodes CDR1 SGDLS and CDR2 YYNGEE. V was pared by 0 bases and J by 4 bases, with 13 bases between. The CDR3 DNA reads TGTGCCAGCAGCGTAGTAGACTGGAGGAGCACCGGGGAGCTGTTTTTT. It specifies CASSVVDWRSTGELFF.

Ten or more counts support this clonotype. V and J are TRBV13 and TRBJ1-1, with D possibly being TRBD1 (6 bases). V was trimmed by 2 bases and J by 8 bases, leaving 6 bases between them. The V gene's germline CDR1 is PRHDT and CDR2 FYEKMQ (reference sequence). The CDR3 is 11 residues long. CDR3 sequence: CASSLTGEAFF. CDR3 coding DNA: TGTGCCAGCAGCTTAACAGGGGAAGCTTTCTTT.

The CDR3 region is CSSGGPRNTEAFF. As DNA, the CDR3 is TGCAGCTCCGGAGGCCCCAGGAACACTGAAGCTTTCTTT. This chain uses TRBV29-1 with TRBJ1-1; D ambiguous. V was pared by 8 bases and J by 1 base, with 14 bases between. The CDR3 contains 13 residues. The germline V gene encodes CDR1 SQVTM and CDR2 ANQGSEA.